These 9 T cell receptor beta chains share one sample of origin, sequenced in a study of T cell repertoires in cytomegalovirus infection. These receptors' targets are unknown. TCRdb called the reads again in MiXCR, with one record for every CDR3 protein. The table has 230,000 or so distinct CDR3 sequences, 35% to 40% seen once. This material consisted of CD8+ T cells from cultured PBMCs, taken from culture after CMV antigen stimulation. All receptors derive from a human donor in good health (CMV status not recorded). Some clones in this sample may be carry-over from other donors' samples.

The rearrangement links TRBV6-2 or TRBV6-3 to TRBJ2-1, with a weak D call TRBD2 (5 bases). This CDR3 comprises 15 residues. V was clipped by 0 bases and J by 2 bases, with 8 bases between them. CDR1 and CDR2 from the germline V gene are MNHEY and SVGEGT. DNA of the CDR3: TGTGCCAGCAGTTACTCGCTCGGGGCCTACAATGAGCAGTTCTTC. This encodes CASSYSLGAYNEQFF.

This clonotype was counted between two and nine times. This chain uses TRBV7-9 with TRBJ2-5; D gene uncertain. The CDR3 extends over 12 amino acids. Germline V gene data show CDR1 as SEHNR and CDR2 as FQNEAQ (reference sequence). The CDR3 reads CATTQTQETQYF. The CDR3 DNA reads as TGTGCTACGACACAAACCCAAGAGACCCAGTACTTC.

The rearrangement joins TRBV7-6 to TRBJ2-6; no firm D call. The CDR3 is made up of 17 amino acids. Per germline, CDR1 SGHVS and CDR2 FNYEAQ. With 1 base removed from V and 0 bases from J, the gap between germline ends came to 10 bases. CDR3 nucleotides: TGTGCCAGCAGCTTAGGACTTTCGAGCTCTGGGGCCAACGTCCTGACTTTC. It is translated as CASSLGLSSSGANVLTF. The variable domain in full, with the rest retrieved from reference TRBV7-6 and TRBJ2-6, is GAGVSQSPRYKVTKRGQDVALRCDPISGHVSLYWYRQALGQGPEFLTYFNYEAQQDKSGLPNDRFSAERPEGSISTLTIQRTEQRDSAMYRCASSLGLSSSGANVLTFGAGSRLTVL.

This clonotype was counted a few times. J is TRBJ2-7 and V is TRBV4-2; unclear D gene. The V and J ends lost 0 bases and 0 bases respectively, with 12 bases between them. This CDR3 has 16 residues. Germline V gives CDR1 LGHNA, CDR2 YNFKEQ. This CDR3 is CASSQDRAGSSYEQYF. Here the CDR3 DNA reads TGTGCCAGCAGCCAAGATCGGGCAGGAAGCTCCTACGAGCAGTACTTC.

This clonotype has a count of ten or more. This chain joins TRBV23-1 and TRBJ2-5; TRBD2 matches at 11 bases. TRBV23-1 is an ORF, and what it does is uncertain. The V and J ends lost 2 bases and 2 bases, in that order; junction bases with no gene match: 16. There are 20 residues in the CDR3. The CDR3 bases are TGCGCCAGCAGTCAACCGCCTACCCACAGCTGGACTAGCGGGCAAGAGACCCAGTACTTC. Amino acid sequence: CASSQPPTHSWTSGQETQYF.

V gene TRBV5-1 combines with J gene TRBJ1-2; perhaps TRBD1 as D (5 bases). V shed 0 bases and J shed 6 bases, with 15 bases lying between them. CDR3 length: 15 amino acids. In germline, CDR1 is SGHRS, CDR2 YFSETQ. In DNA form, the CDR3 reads TGCGCCAGCAGCTTGGTAGGGGCTCGAATGGATGGCTACACCTTC. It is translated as CASSLVGARMDGYTF.

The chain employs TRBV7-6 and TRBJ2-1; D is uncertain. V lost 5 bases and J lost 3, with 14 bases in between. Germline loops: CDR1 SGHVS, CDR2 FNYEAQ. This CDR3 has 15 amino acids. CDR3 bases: TGTGCCAGCAGCCCTGCGACCTACAGCTACAATGAGCAGTTCTTC. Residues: CASSPATYSYNEQFF. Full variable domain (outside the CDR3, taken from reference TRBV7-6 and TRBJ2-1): GAGVSQSPRYKVTKRGQDVALRCDPISGHVSLYWYRQALGQGPEFLTYFNYEAQQDKSGLPNDRFSAERPEGSISTLTIQRTEQRDSAMYRCASSPATYSYNEQFFGPGTRLTVL.

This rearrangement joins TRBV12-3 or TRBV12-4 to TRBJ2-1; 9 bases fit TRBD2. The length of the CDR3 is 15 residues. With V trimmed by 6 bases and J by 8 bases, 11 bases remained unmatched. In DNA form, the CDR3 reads TGTGCCAGCAGCCCCTCGCAAGCGGGAGGCCATGAGCAGTTCTTC. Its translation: CASSPSQAGGHEQFF.

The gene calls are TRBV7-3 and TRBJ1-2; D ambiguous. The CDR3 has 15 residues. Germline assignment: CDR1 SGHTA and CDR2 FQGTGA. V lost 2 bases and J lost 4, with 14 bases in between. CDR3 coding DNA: TGTGCCAGCAGCTTAGGGTTGCGGCTCATCTATGGCTACACCTTC. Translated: CASSLGLRLIYGYTF.